What follows are 16 T cell receptor beta chains derived from one specimen sequenced in a study of control samples from healthy donors and cancer patients. The method was immunoSEQ multiplex PCR; TCRdb's version includes in-frame clones alone and lacks a portion of them. The data contain about 160,000 clones, 96% of them seen just once; the ten biggest clones take up just over 1%. Sequenced sample: blood. These receptor sequences come from a woman under 40 in good health.

The chain carries TRBV19 and TRBJ1-1; D remains unclear. This CDR3 is 13 amino acids long. Germline V gene lookup returns CDR1 LNHDA and CDR2 SQIVND (reference sequence). V dropped 9 bases and J dropped 2 bases, with 13 bases sitting between them. The DNA of the CDR3 is TGTGCCAGCCGCCGGGATCTAAACACTGAAGCTTTCTTT. As protein: CASRRDLNTEAFF.

This clone was detected once. This chain links TRBV15 with TRBJ2-7; the D is unclear. This CDR3 has 15 amino acids. The V gene's germline CDR1 is LNHNV and CDR2 YYDKDF (reference sequence). Trimming pared 2 bases from V and 9 bases from J, leaving 20 bases between. The CDR3: CATSRPRSPIFGQYF. Written as DNA, the CDR3 is TGTGCCACCAGCAGACCCAGGAGTCCCATATTCGGGCAGTACTTC.

The genes are TRBV28 and TRBJ2-1; TRBD2 agrees at 15 bases. The CDR3 contains 16 residues. The trim removed 5 bases at V and 5 bases at J, leaving 4 bases unmatched. CDR1 is MDHEN, CDR2 SYDVKM, per germline. In DNA form, the CDR3 reads TGTGCCAGCAGTACGGGACTAGCGGGGGGTCACAATGAGCAGTTCTTC. It codes for CASSTGLAGGHNEQFF. The full variable domain, completed using reference TRBV28 and TRBJ2-1, is DVKVTQSSRYLVKRTGEKVFLECVQDMDHENMFWYRQDPGLGLRLIYFSYDVKMKEKGDIPEGYSVSREKKERFSLILESASTNQTSMYLCASSTGLAGGHNEQFFGPGTRLTVL.

This chain connects TRBV5-4 to TRBJ2-1, with D perhaps matching TRBD1 or TRBD2 (5 bases each). CDR3 length: 17 amino acids. Germline assignment: CDR1 SGHNT and CDR2 YYREEE (reference sequence). The V end was cut by 4 bases, the J end by 0 bases, with 17 bases between. The CDR3: CASSTRQRRSSYNEQFF. The DNA of the CDR3 is TGTGCCAGCAGCACCAGACAGCGGAGAAGCTCCTACAATGAGCAGTTCTTC.

This chain connects TRBV12-3 or TRBV12-4 to TRBJ1-1; 8 nucleotides line up with TRBD1. This CDR3 comprises 13 residues. Losses at the gene ends were 6 bases for V and 4 bases for J; bases not matched to a gene: 4. CDR3: CASSSTGGTEAFF. CDR3 nucleotide sequence: TGTGCCAGCAGCAGTACAGGGGGCACTGAAGCTTTCTTT.

V usage is TRBV2 and J usage is TRBJ1-1; D unresolved. The length of the CDR3 is 15 residues. V was trimmed by 1 base and J by 5 bases, leaving 14 bases between them. The germline V gene has CDR1 SNHLY and CDR2 FYNNEI. The CDR3 DNA is TGTGCCAGCAGTGAAGAAATTCTCGTGTCGACTGAAGCTTTCTTT. Its protein product is CASSEEILVSTEAFF.

The V call is TRBV19, the J call TRBJ2-1, with a weak D call TRBD1 (6 bases). The CDR3 has 13 amino acids. Germline values: CDR1 LNHDA, CDR2 SQIVND (reference sequence). V was cut by 3 bases and J by 9 bases, with 12 bases left in between. CDR3 sequence (DNA): TGTGCCAGTAGTATGGGACATCCTGGTGAGCAGTTCTTC. This gives the protein CASSMGHPGEQFF.

The V gene is TRBV19, the J gene TRBJ2-1, with 10 nucleotides matching TRBD2. The J segment lost 3 bases and the V segment lost 3 bases, leaving 11 bases of the junction unmatched. This CDR3 spans 18 amino acids. Per germline, CDR1 LNHDA and CDR2 SQIVND (reference sequence). The DNA for the CDR3 is TGTGCCAGTAGTATGGGGGTCCTAGCGGGAGTGATCTACAATGAGCAGTTCTTC. It specifies CASSMGVLAGVIYNEQFF.

The genes are TRBV27 and TRBJ2-3, with D tentatively TRBD1 (5 bases). The germline V gene encodes CDR1 MNHEY and CDR2 SMNVEV (reference sequence). V dropped 1 base and J dropped 4 bases, with 6 bases sitting between them. This CDR3 has 13 amino acids. Here the CDR3 DNA reads TGTGCCAGCAGTTTATGGGGCCCAGATACGCAGTATTTT. The encoded protein is CASSLWGPDTQYF.

The gene calls are TRBV28 and TRBJ1-1, with D maybe TRBD1 (5 bases). Germline CDR1 is MDHEN and CDR2 is SYDVKM. The length of the CDR3 is 12 residues. Trimming took 2 bases from V and 9 from J, leaving 10 bases between them. The CDR3 DNA sequence: TGTGCCAGCAGTTTACAGGGACGACAAGCTTTCTTT. As protein: CASSLQGRQAFF.

V gene TRBV7-2 combines with J gene TRBJ2-2, with a possible D match to TRBD2 (6 bases). The V end was cut by 5 bases, the J end by 5 bases, with 12 bases between. Germline CDR1 reads SGHTA; CDR2 reads FQGNSA. The CDR3 runs 14 residues. The CDR3 reads CASSPRDLTGELFF. The CDR3 bases are TGTGCCAGCAGCCCCCGGGACTTAACCGGGGAGCTGTTTTTT.

The V call is TRBV28, the J call TRBJ1-1; possibly TRBD1 for D (6 bases). Germline lookup yields CDR1 MDHEN and CDR2 SYDVKM. Trimming left V 4 bases short and J 0 bases short, with 9 bases between. The CDR3 totals 14 residues. In DNA, the CDR3 is TGTGCCAGCAGTTCTGACAGGTTGAACACTGAAGCTTTCTTT. This translates into CASSSDRLNTEAFF. The full variable domain, with the rest looked up from reference TRBV28 and TRBJ1-1, is DVKVTQSSRYLVKRTGEKVFLECVQDMDHENMFWYRQDPGLGLRLIYFSYDVKMKEKGDIPEGYSVSREKKERFSLILESASTNQTSMYLCASSSDRLNTEAFFGQGTRLTVV.

V and J are TRBV28 and TRBJ2-2; the D gene is possibly TRBD2 (6 bases). The CDR3 length is 15 residues. V lost 3 bases to trimming and J lost 1 base, with 9 bases between them. Looked up from germline, CDR1 is MDHEN and CDR2 is SYDVKM. The CDR3 protein is CASSLAGLNTGELFF. The CDR3 DNA follows: TGTGCCAGCAGTTTGGCGGGACTGAACACCGGGGAGCTGTTTTTT.

The CDR3 DNA reads as TGTGCCAGGCAGCGGCGGGTTCGTTGGGACGAGCAGTACTTC. Protein: CARQRRVRWDEQYF. The J gene is TRBJ2-7, the V gene TRBV7-9; tentative D call: TRBD2 (5 bases). From germline, CDR1 is SEHNR and CDR2 FQNEAQ (reference sequence). The CDR3 is 14 amino acids. Trimming pared 9 bases from V and 5 bases from J, leaving 20 bases between. The full variable domain, in which reference TRBV7-9 and TRBJ2-7 provide the parts outside the CDR3, is DTGVSQNPRHKITKRGQNVTFRCDPISEHNRLYWYRQTLGQGPEFLTYFQNEAQLEKSRLLSDRFSAERPKGSFSTLEIQRTEQGDSAMYLCARQRRVRWDEQYFGPGTRLTVT.

The chain employs TRBV19 and TRBJ2-3, with no clear D. The germline CDR1 and CDR2 sequences are LNHDA and SQIVND (reference sequence). This CDR3 comprises 11 residues. Between the trimmed V and J ends, which lost 3 bases and 7 bases, there was a span of 5 bases. CDR3 protein: CASSMGNTQYF. The CDR3 nucleotides read TGTGCCAGTAGTATGGGTAATACGCAGTATTTT.

This rearrangement joins TRBV5-1 to TRBJ1-3; D is perhaps TRBD1 (6 bases). Germline CDR1 SGHRS, CDR2 YFSETQ. The CDR3 is made up of 14 amino acids. V was clipped by 4 bases and J by 6 bases, with 14 bases between them. The CDR3 spells CASSPDSGLNTIYF. The CDR3 region has the DNA TGCGCCAGCAGCCCGGACAGTGGGCTAAACACCATATATTTT.